Below are 25 T cell receptor beta chains sequenced from a single sample in a study of cytomegalovirus exposure and HLA in healthy donors. In the PCR, 60 Vbeta and 13 Jbeta primers were used. Libraries were prepared by immunoSEQ multiplex PCR; TCRdb keeps only in-frame clonotypes and omits some of them. The sample has about 160,000 clones, roughly 63% seen once. Sequencing was done on a sample of PBMCs. The receptors shown here come from a woman between 55 and 75 years old in good health and CMV-seropositive.

This clone has only a few counts. J is TRBJ2-7 and V is TRBV5-4; 8 bases match TRBD1. The CDR3 contains 16 residues. Looked up from germline, CDR1 is SGHNT and CDR2 is YYREEE (reference sequence). The V and J ends lost 0 bases and 1 base, in that order; junction bases with no gene match: 6. As DNA, the CDR3 is TGTGCCAGCAGCTTGGGCGCCGGGACAGGATCCTACGAGCAGTACTTC. This codes for CASSLGAGTGSYEQYF. Based on the CDR3 plus reference TRBV5-4 and TRBJ2-7, the full variable domain is ETGVTQSPTHLIKTRGQQVTLRCSSQSGHNTVSWYQQALGQGPQFIFQYYREEENGRGNFPPRFSGLQFPNYSSELNVNALELDDSALYLCASSLGAGTGSYEQYFGPGTRLTVT.

This clone has a handful of counts. The chain links TRBV5-1 to TRBJ1-1; unclear D gene. CDR1 is SGHRS and CDR2 is YFSETQ in the germline V gene. The CDR3 runs to 13 residues. Trimming pared 5 bases from V and 1 base from J, leaving 9 bases between. The CDR3 loop is CASRLEANTEAFF. CDR3 nucleotide sequence: TGCGCCAGCAGACTCGAAGCGAACACTGAAGCTTTCTTT.

This clone was seen a few times. The chain combines TRBV10-1 with TRBJ2-3; 8 nucleotides align to TRBD2. This CDR3 region has 15 residues. Trimming at V came to 3 bases and at J to 0 bases, leaving 2 bases not matched to a gene. CDR1 and CDR2 from the germline V gene are WNHNN and SYGVQD (reference sequence). CDR3 protein: CASSEGGRSTDTQYF. The CDR3 nucleotides read TGCGCCAGCAGTGAAGGCGGGAGGAGCACAGATACGCAGTATTTT.

The V gene is TRBV7-9, the J gene TRBJ2-3; TRBD2 might be the D (6 bases). CDR1 is SEHNR, CDR2 FQNEAQ, per germline (reference sequence). The V gene lost 0 bases and the J gene lost 0 bases, with 13 bases spanning the gap. This CDR3 is built from 17 residues. The CDR3 nucleotides are TGTGCCAGCAGCTTAGCGCGGGACTCCTTCAGCACAGATACGCAGTATTTT. Translation gives CASSLARDSFSTDTQYF.

The chain links TRBV25-1 to TRBJ2-6, with D possibly being TRBD1 (5 bases). The CDR3 covers 17 residues. The V and J ends lost 6 bases and 0 bases respectively, with 15 bases between them. CDR1 is MGHDK, CDR2 SYGVNS, per germline. The CDR3 DNA reads TGTGCCAGCAGCGCTCAGGGCTTTCGCTCTGGGGCCAACGTCCTGACTTTC. Amino acid sequence: CASSAQGFRSGANVLTF.

V is TRBV6-5 and J is TRBJ2-3; 8 positions match TRBD1. The CDR3 consists of 14 residues. The ends lost 7 bases at V and 3 bases at J; junction bases unmatched: 6. Germline V gene sequence: CDR1 MNHEY, CDR2 SVGAGI. As DNA, the CDR3 is TGTGCCAGCAAAAGGACAGGGAGTACAGATACGCAGTATTTT. Translated: CASKRTGSTDTQYF.

This clone has more than one count but fewer than ten. This chain uses TRBV7-9 with TRBJ2-5, with 9 bases identical to TRBD1. The CDR3 is made up of 14 amino acids. After removal of 4 bases from V and 5 bases from J, the junction contained 5 bases not matched to a gene. The V gene's germline CDR1 is SEHNR and CDR2 FQNEAQ (reference sequence). CDR3 sequence (DNA): TGTGCCAGCAGCTCAGGGACAGGGATCGAGACCCAGTACTTC. This gives the protein CASSSGTGIETQYF.

This clone was counted between two and nine times. J is TRBJ2-7 and V is TRBV10-2; D ambiguous. Germline lookup yields CDR1 WSHSY and CDR2 SAAADI. The CDR3 spans 13 residues. The germline V and J ends were trimmed by 6 bases and 0 bases, with 9 bases remaining between them. CDR3 protein: CASRSESSYEQYF. The CDR3 DNA reads TGCGCCAGCAGATCGGAGAGCTCCTACGAGCAGTACTTC.

The chain carries TRBV10-3 and TRBJ2-2; 11 positions match TRBD2. This CDR3 has 16 residues. Germline V CDR1 and CDR2: ENHRY, SYGVKD. The ends lost 7 bases at V and 1 base at J; junction bases unmatched: 5. The CDR3 DNA follows: TGTGCCATCACCCTGACTAGCGGGGTGAACACCGGGGAGCTGTTTTTT. Encoded protein: CAITLTSGVNTGELFF.

V and J are TRBV5-1 and TRBJ2-5, with a weak D call TRBD1 (6 bases). The last part of the DNA fits TRBJ2-7 better; the J call may be wrong. CDR3 length equals 12 residues. Germline-derived CDR1 and CDR2 are SGHRS and YFSETQ. CDR3 region: CASSSDSYEQYF. The DNA for the CDR3 is TGCGCCAGCAGCTCGGACAGCTACGAGCAGTACTTC.

This clone was observed a handful of times. The chain employs TRBV2 and TRBJ1-1; no clear D. The V end lost 7 bases, the J end lost 1 base, and 10 bases lay between the germline ends. There are 13 residues in the CDR3. Germline loops: CDR1 SNHLY, CDR2 FYNNEI. The CDR3: CASTTEQNTEAFF. The CDR3 DNA follows: TGTGCCAGCACCACAGAACAGAACACTGAAGCTTTCTTT.

V and J are TRBV4-2 and TRBJ2-1; D ambiguous. Trimming stripped 0 bases from V and 12 bases from J, with 12 bases between. The CDR3 extends over 13 amino acids. CDR1 and CDR2 (germline): LGHNA, YNFKEQ. CDR3 loop: CASSQDMAERQFF. Here the CDR3 DNA reads TGTGCCAGCAGCCAAGATATGGCGGAGAGGCAGTTCTTC.

The chain has TRBV7-2 and TRBJ1-2; D is unresolved. Germline V gives CDR1 SGHTA, CDR2 FQGNSA. The germline V and J ends were trimmed by 5 bases and 4 bases, with 17 bases remaining between them. CDR3 length: 15 residues. The CDR3 spells CASSLLAEAVYGYTF. The DNA of the CDR3 is TGTGCCAGCAGCCTCCTGGCGGAGGCCGTCTATGGCTACACCTTC.

CDR3 loop: CASSGRQTMNTEAFF. The CDR3 DNA reads as TGTGCCAGCAGCGGGCGCCAGACGATGAACACTGAAGCTTTCTTT. The chain couples TRBV7-8 to TRBJ1-1; D not resolved. Germline values: CDR1 SGHVS, CDR2 FQNEAQ. V lost 5 bases, J lost 0 bases, and 13 bases lay in between. The CDR3 is 15 amino acids.

The rearrangement links TRBV9 to TRBJ1-3; D is undetermined. Germline V gene sequence: CDR1 SGDLS, CDR2 YYNGEE. This CDR3 spans 14 amino acids. V lost 1 base and J lost 0, with 5 bases in between. CDR3 protein: CASSVLSSGNTIYF. The CDR3 DNA reads as TGTGCCAGCAGCGTACTGAGCTCTGGAAACACCATATATTTT.

V gene TRBV7-2 combines with J gene TRBJ2-7; TRBD2 aligns across 14 bases. There are 15 residues in the CDR3. Germline assignment: CDR1 SGHTA and CDR2 FQGNSA. After removal of 5 bases from V and 3 bases from J, the junction contained 3 bases not matched to a gene. CDR3 protein: CASSLGLAGVYEQYF. The DNA for the CDR3 is TGTGCCAGCAGCCTGGGACTAGCGGGAGTCTACGAGCAGTACTTC.

This clone has a handful of counts. The CDR3 loop reads CASSKGCETSGGNPDEQFF. The DNA for the CDR3 is TGTGCCAGCAGCAAAGGGTGCGAGACTAGCGGAGGGAATCCAGATGAGCAGTTCTTC. This rearrangement joins TRBV21-1 to TRBJ2-1; TRBD2, as called in the table, went unchecked against the DNA. TRBV21-1 is marked as a pseudogene. CDR3 length: 19 residues.

This clone was detected a few times. The CDR3 region has the DNA TGCGCCAGCAGCCTGCAGACAGGGCGGGAGACCCAGTACTTC. Protein product: CASSLQTGRETQYF. This sequence joins TRBV4-1 and TRBJ2-5; 7 bases agree with TRBD1. Germline values: CDR1 MGHRA, CDR2 YSYEKL. Trimming at V came to 4 bases and at J to 5 bases, leaving 7 bases not matched to a gene. The CDR3 runs 14 residues.

This clone was detected once. This chain uses TRBV5-1 with TRBJ2-7, with 8 bases fitting TRBD1. Germline V gene lookup returns CDR1 SGHRS and CDR2 YFSETQ. The CDR3 is made up of 14 amino acids. With V trimmed by 0 bases and J by 3 bases, 2 bases remained unmatched. Here the CDR3 DNA reads TGCGCCAGCAGCTTGGATGGACAGGGCTACGAGCAGTACTTC. Amino acids: CASSLDGQGYEQYF.

The chain carries TRBV4-3 and TRBJ2-1; TRBD2 matches 7 bases. Germline lookup yields CDR1 LGHNA and CDR2 YSLEER. The CDR3 consists of 18 residues. Losses at the gene ends were 1 base for V and 2 bases for J; bases not matched to a gene: 11. The CDR3 region has the DNA TGCGCCAGCAGCCAAGGGGAGGGACTTTATAGCACCTACAATGAGCAGTTCTTC. It specifies CASSQGEGLYSTYNEQFF.

The J gene is TRBJ1-1, the V gene TRBV9, with a tentative D call TRBD1 (5 bases). CDR1 is SGDLS and CDR2 is YYNGEE in the germline V gene. The CDR3 runs 15 residues. V was cut by 1 base and J by 5 bases, with 15 bases left in between. The DNA for the CDR3 is TGTGCCAGCAGCGTACGGGGAGGGACGGGGACTGAAGCTTTCTTT. Its protein is CASSVRGGTGTEAFF.

This clone was observed a single time. V and J are TRBV30 and TRBJ1-2, with 7 bases aligning to TRBD1. The germline CDR1 and CDR2 sequences are GTSNPN and SVGIG (reference sequence). The CDR3 spans 15 residues. The trim removed 3 bases at V and 7 bases at J, leaving 14 bases unmatched. CDR3 protein: CAWREGGQPQRGYTF. In nucleotides, the CDR3 is TGTGCCTGGAGGGAAGGGGGACAGCCGCAGCGTGGCTACACCTTC.

Written as DNA, the CDR3 is TGTGCCAGCAGCGCTAGCGGGAGCTCCTACAATGAGCAGTTCTTC. This codes for CASSASGSSYNEQFF. The J gene is TRBJ2-1, the V gene TRBV9, with 10 positions matching TRBD2. The germline CDR1 and CDR2 sequences are SGDLS and YYNGEE. The J segment lost 0 bases and the V segment lost 3 bases, leaving 0 bases of the junction unmatched. The CDR3 runs to 15 residues.

The chain links TRBV28 to TRBJ2-1; TRBD2 agrees at 12 bases. CDR3 length: 20 amino acids. J was trimmed by 2 bases and V by 5 bases; bases with no gene match: 16. CDR1 and CDR2 (germline): MDHEN, SYDVKM. CDR3 sequence (DNA): TGTGCCAGCAGTAGTTTGGGCGGACTAGCGGGACTCGAGACCTACAATGAGCAGTTCTTC. It specifies CASSSLGGLAGLETYNEQFF.

This clone was seen a few times. Additional DNA sequences in this sample encode the identical CDR3. The chain couples TRBV2 to TRBJ2-5; D unclear. This CDR3 has 12 amino acids. Germline CDR1 reads SNHLY; CDR2 reads FYNNEI. Trimming left V 3 bases short and J 5 bases short, with 7 bases between. The DNA of the CDR3 is TGTGCCAGCAGTGATAGAGATGAGACCCAGTACTTC. Translated, it gives CASSDRDETQYF. The whole variable domain, filled in from reference TRBV2 and TRBJ2-5, reads EPEVTQTPSHQVTQMGQEVILRCVPISNHLYFYWYRQILGQKVEFLVSFYNNEISEKSEIFDDQFSVERPDGSNFTLKIRSTKLEDSAMYFCASSDRDETQYFGPGTRLLVL.